This T cell receptor (beta chain) was captured in a study of control samples from healthy donors and cancer patients. Only in-frame clones appear in the TCRdb table, and some are missing; sequencing was by immunoSEQ multiplex PCR. Here the sample spans approximately 82,000 clones, around 94% being singletons. Germline loops: CDR1 MNHEY, CDR2 SMNVEV (reference sequence). Trimming left V 3 bases short and J 1 base short, with 10 bases between. The CDR3 loop spans 14 amino acids. The chain carries TRBV27 and TRBJ2-7, with TRBD1 as a possible D gene (6 bases). Sequences were obtained from blood. The TCR comes from a young woman in good health. CDR3 loop: CASSFRGTSYEQYF. The CDR3 region has the DNA TGTGCCAGCAGTTTTAGAGGGACATCCTACGAGCAGTACTTC.